This passage covers 29 T cell receptor beta chains from one sample sequenced in a study of CD8 T cells in Susac syndrome. With random hexamers, reverse transcription was performed on about 0.45 to 1 ug of RNA. MiXCR, applied by TCRdb to the immunoSEQ multiplex PCR reads, yields one record per CDR3 protein. Of 150,000 to 200,000 distinct CDR3 sequences in the sample, around 95% were seen once. Sample: CD4+ T cells from PBMCs. The source of these receptors is a human donor in good health.

The gene calls are TRBV6-5 and TRBJ1-2; D not resolved. Per the germline V gene, CDR1 is MNHEY and CDR2 is SVGAGI. Trimming left V 7 bases short and J 4 bases short, with 19 bases between. This CDR3 region has 15 residues. The CDR3 coding sequence is TGTGCCAGCAAGCTACTCAGGTCCCCTCTCTATGGCTACACCTTC. Encoded protein: CASKLLRSPLYGYTF.

This chain connects TRBV18 to TRBJ1-2; no firm D call. CDR3 size: 14 residues. With 1 base removed from V and 4 bases from J, the gap between germline ends came to 10 bases. Germline-derived CDR1 and CDR2 are KGHSH and LQKENI. As DNA, the CDR3 is TGTGCCAGCTCACCACAGGTGGAAAGCTATGGCTACACCTTC. It is translated as CASSPQVESYGYTF.

The V gene is TRBV18, the J gene TRBJ1-3; D uncertain. With 1 base removed from V and 4 bases from J, the gap between germline ends came to 14 bases. Germline-derived CDR1 and CDR2 are KGHSH and LQKENI. The CDR3 totals 16 residues. CDR3 region: CASSPRTGGSGNTIYF. CDR3 nucleotides: TGTGCCAGCTCACCACGAACGGGAGGATCAGGAAACACCATATATTTT. Full variable domain (remainder filled in from reference TRBV18 and TRBJ1-3): NAGVMQNPRHLVRRRGQEARLRCSPMKGHSHVYWYRQLPEEGLKFMVYLQKENIIDESGMPKERFSAEFPKEGPSILRIQQVVRGDSAAYFCASSPRTGGSGNTIYFGEGSWLTVV.

CDR3 DNA sequence: TGTGCCAGTAGGACCCTAGCCCGGATCAACACCGGGGAGCTGTTTTTT. Translated, it gives CASRTLARINTGELFF. The chain links TRBV19 to TRBJ2-2, with a possible D match to TRBD2 (5 bases). Germline values: CDR1 LNHDA, CDR2 SQIVND (reference sequence). The V gene lost 6 bases and the J gene lost 2 bases, with 16 bases spanning the gap. CDR3 length: 16 residues.

The chain has TRBV14 and TRBJ1-1; weak D call: TRBD1 (6 bases). The V end was cut by 2 bases, the J end by 5 bases, with 15 bases between. The CDR3 consists of 15 residues. CDR1 and CDR2 from the germline V gene are SGHDN and FVKESK. The CDR3 DNA reads TGTGCCAGCAGCCAAAACGTACTCAGGGGAACTGAAGCTTTCTTT. Its translation is CASSQNVLRGTEAFF.

This chain connects TRBV7-2 to TRBJ2-3; 7 nucleotides match TRBD2. This CDR3 contains 16 residues. Germline V lookup: CDR1 SGHTA, CDR2 FQGNSA. V trimming: 1 base; J trimming: 2 bases; junction bases outside the gene matches: 6. The CDR3 nucleotides read TGTGCCAGCAGCTTAGTGGCTAGCGGCGACACAGATACGCAGTATTTT. Translation gives CASSLVASGDTDTQYF.

The chain employs TRBV5-1 and TRBJ1-2; 8 bases line up with TRBD1. V shed 3 bases and J 2 bases; nucleotides not matched to a gene: 6. Germline V gene sequence: CDR1 SGHRS, CDR2 YFSETQ. There are 15 residues in the CDR3. The CDR3 DNA follows: TGCGCCAGCAGCTCCCCGGACAGGGCGAACTATGGCTACACCTTC. Its translation is CASSSPDRANYGYTF.

V and J are TRBV19 and TRBJ2-3; possible D gene TRBD2, 5 bases. V dropped 8 bases and J dropped 0 bases, with 9 bases sitting between them. The CDR3 consists of 13 residues. CDR1 and CDR2 from the germline V gene are LNHDA and SQIVND (reference sequence). Here the CDR3 reads CASGEGSTDTQYF. The CDR3 coding sequence is TGTGCCAGTGGAGAGGGAAGCACAGATACGCAGTATTTT.

The CDR3 reads CASSPRDGRGYEQYF. The CDR3 DNA sequence: TGTGCCAGCAGCCCTCGGGACGGCCGTGGCTACGAGCAGTACTTC. The V gene is TRBV3-1, the J gene TRBJ2-7, with D perhaps assigned TRBD1 or TRBD2 (5 bases each). The CDR3 spans 15 residues. Looked up from germline, CDR1 is LGHDT and CDR2 is YNNKEL (reference sequence). The V end lost 4 bases, the J end lost 3 bases, and 16 bases lay between the germline ends.

The V call is TRBV6-2 or TRBV6-3, the J call TRBJ1-3, with 7 positions matching TRBD1. V lost 0 bases to trimming and J lost 2 bases; unmatched junction nucleotides: 7. Germline CDR1 reads MNHEY; CDR2 reads SVGEGT. This CDR3 spans 17 amino acids. The CDR3 DNA reads TGTGCCAGCAGTTACTCGAAGACAGGACAGGCTGGAAACACCATATATTTT. This encodes CASSYSKTGQAGNTIYF.

This clonotype was observed a single time. V is TRBV19 and J is TRBJ2-7, with a weak D call TRBD2 (5 bases). Germline lookup yields CDR1 LNHDA and CDR2 SQIVND (reference sequence). The V and J ends lost 4 bases and 2 bases respectively, with 12 bases between them. The CDR3 spans 14 residues. The CDR3 spells CASSSRGRTYEQYF. The DNA of the CDR3 is TGTGCCAGTAGTAGCCGGGGTAGGACCTACGAGCAGTACTTC.

CDR3 region: CSARVVLASNTGELFF. DNA for the CDR3: TGCAGTGCTAGAGTGGTCTTGGCTTCTAACACCGGGGAGCTGTTTTTT. The gene calls are TRBV20-1 and TRBJ2-2; D is uncertain. Trimming took 1 base from V and 2 from J, leaving 14 bases between them. Germline lookup yields CDR1 DFQATT and CDR2 SNEGSKA (reference sequence). This CDR3 spans 16 amino acids.

The chain combines TRBV6-2 or TRBV6-3 with TRBJ2-7, with D possibly matching TRBD1 (5 bases). The germline CDR1 and CDR2 sequences are MNHEY and SVGEGT. CDR3 length: 13 amino acids. Trimming left V 4 bases short and J 5 bases short, with 12 bases between. CDR3 protein: CASSSRQTDEQYF. CDR3 nucleotides: TGTGCCAGCAGTTCTCGACAGACGGACGAGCAGTACTTC.

The chain has TRBV12-3 or TRBV12-4 and TRBJ1-1, with TRBD1 matching over 7 bases. The J segment lost 11 bases and the V segment lost 1 base, leaving 7 bases of the junction unmatched. The CDR3 length is 13 residues. The CDR3 DNA is TGTGCCAGCAGTTTAGGACAGGGTAGTAACGCTTTCTTT. This encodes CASSLGQGSNAFF.

The rearrangement joins TRBV20-1 to TRBJ1-2; weak D call: TRBD1 (6 bases). V lost 3 bases and J lost 3, with 14 bases in between. The CDR3 consists of 14 residues. Germline V gives CDR1 DFQATT, CDR2 SNEGSKA (reference sequence). The CDR3 is CSASVPGVDYGYTF. CDR3 DNA: TGCAGTGCTAGTGTTCCAGGGGTGGACTATGGCTACACCTTC.

The chain recombines TRBV4-1 with TRBJ1-2, with TRBD1 as a possible D gene (5 bases). Trimming took 0 bases from V and 4 from J, leaving 12 bases between them. Germline V gene data show CDR1 as MGHRA and CDR2 as YSYEKL. The CDR3 spans 15 residues. CDR3 residues: CASSQERRGVYGYTF. DNA of the CDR3: TGCGCCAGCAGCCAAGAACGCCGGGGGGTCTATGGCTACACCTTC.

The chain joins TRBV29-1 to TRBJ2-7; 10 bases map to TRBD1. The CDR3 covers 12 residues. Germline V CDR1 and CDR2: SQVTM, ANQGSEA. Trimming at V came to 5 bases and at J to 7 bases, leaving 5 bases not matched to a gene. The CDR3 here is CSVRQGAQEQYF. The CDR3 DNA reads as TGCAGCGTTAGACAGGGGGCACAGGAGCAGTACTTC.

This chain uses TRBV5-6 with TRBJ1-5, with D unresolved. There are 15 residues in the CDR3. Trimming left V 2 bases short and J 3 bases short, with 12 bases between. Germline V gene lookup returns CDR1 SGHDT and CDR2 YYEEEE. For the CDR3, the DNA is TGTGCCAGCAGCTTTGAGGGTAGGCCCAATCAGCCCCAGCATTTT. It codes for CASSFEGRPNQPQHF.

The chain carries TRBV18 and TRBJ2-2; D is possibly TRBD2 (5 bases). The CDR3 is 15 residues long. CDR1 is KGHSH and CDR2 is LQKENI in the germline V gene. Between the trimmed V and J ends, which lost 3 bases and 2 bases, there was a span of 10 bases. CDR3 bases: TGTGCCAGCTCACCGGGCGGAGGAAACACCGGGGAGCTGTTTTTT. Protein product: CASSPGGGNTGELFF.

The rearrangement links TRBV5-6 to TRBJ2-5, with a tentative D call TRBD1 (5 bases). The CDR3 has 14 amino acids. The V gene lost 7 bases and the J gene lost 3 bases, with 16 bases spanning the gap. The germline V gene encodes CDR1 SGHDT and CDR2 YYEEEE. This chain's CDR3 is CASSSLGRKETQYF. The CDR3 DNA reads as TGTGCCAGCTCGTCCCTGGGGCGGAAAGAGACCCAGTACTTC.

The chain is built from TRBV15 and TRBJ2-5; possible D gene TRBD2, 6 bases. The ends were cut back, 3 bases at V and 4 bases at J, with 12 bases in the middle. Germline V gene lookup returns CDR1 LNHNV and CDR2 YYDKDF (reference sequence). CDR3 length: 14 residues. The CDR3 protein is CATSRGLDPETQYF. The CDR3, as DNA: TGTGCCACCAGCAGGGGACTGGACCCAGAGACCCAGTACTTC.

This clonotype was found once. The chain joins TRBV7-6 to TRBJ2-3; TRBD2 aligns across 13 bases. Germline V gives CDR1 SGHVS, CDR2 FNYEAQ. J gave up 1 base and V 5 bases, and 12 bases lay outside the gene matches. This CDR3 is built from 19 residues. DNA of the CDR3: TGTGCCAGCAGCCCCGGACTAGCGGGGGCCTTGAGGGGCACAGATACGCAGTATTTT. It encodes CASSPGLAGALRGTDTQYF.

The chain is built from TRBV29-1 and TRBJ1-2; 7 bases fit TRBD1. The germline V gene encodes CDR1 SQVTM and CDR2 ANQGSEA. V was pared by 3 bases and J by 8 bases, with 6 bases of the junction left unmatched. This CDR3 region has 12 residues. The CDR3 coding sequence is TGCAGCGTTGAGAACAGGGGAGTCGGCTACACCTTC. It translates to CSVENRGVGYTF.

This clonotype was recorded only once. V gene TRBV18 combines with J gene TRBJ2-1, with TRBD2 matching 7 bases. The CDR3 is 15 residues long. The V and J ends lost 2 bases and 2 bases, in that order; junction bases with no gene match: 3. The germline V gene has CDR1 KGHSH and CDR2 LQKENI. CDR3 sequence reads: CASSPGGRAYNEQFF. The CDR3 nucleotides read TGTGCCAGCTCACCAGGCGGGAGAGCCTACAATGAGCAGTTCTTC.

The chain couples TRBV9 to TRBJ2-3; TRBD1 agrees at 7 bases. The CDR3 runs 14 residues. V was pared by 3 bases and J by 6 bases, with 7 bases of the junction left unmatched. In germline, CDR1 is SGDLS, CDR2 YYNGEE. The CDR3 sequence: CASSDPTGWDTQYF. The CDR3 DNA reads TGTGCCAGCAGCGACCCGACAGGGTGGGATACGCAGTATTTT.

The rearrangement joins TRBV3-1 to TRBJ2-1, with a possible D match to TRBD1 (5 bases). This CDR3 comprises 15 residues. The V gene lost 4 bases and the J gene lost 2 bases, with 12 bases spanning the gap. Per the germline V gene, CDR1 is LGHDT and CDR2 is YNNKEL (reference sequence). The CDR3 loop is CASSPTATTYNEQFF. Written as DNA, the CDR3 is TGTGCCAGCAGCCCGACAGCAACTACCTACAATGAGCAGTTCTTC.

This chain links TRBV20-1 with TRBJ1-1; no firm D call. CDR3 length: 14 residues. In germline, CDR1 is DFQATT, CDR2 SNEGSKA (reference sequence). The germline V and J ends were trimmed by 0 bases and 5 bases, with 13 bases remaining between them. CDR3 DNA sequence: TGCAGTGCTAGAGAGCAGGTGGTGCGGACTGAAGCTTTCTTT. Amino acids: CSAREQVVRTEAFF.

This clonotype was seen just once. In DNA form, the CDR3 reads TGCGCCAGCAGCTATCGAGGGGGGAAAGAGACCCAGTACTTC. This translates into CASSYRGGKETQYF. This chain joins TRBV5-1 and TRBJ2-5, with D possibly called TRBD1 or TRBD2 (6 bases each). Germline V lookup: CDR1 SGHRS, CDR2 YFSETQ. V lost 3 bases and J lost 3, with 12 bases in between. CDR3 size: 14 residues.

The J gene is TRBJ2-1, the V gene TRBV29-1, with D perhaps being TRBD1 or TRBD2 (5 bases each). Germline V gene lookup returns CDR1 SQVTM and CDR2 ANQGSEA. The V and J ends lost 6 bases and 2 bases respectively, with 23 bases between them. This CDR3 has 17 residues. CDR3 sequence: CSVEAPVRESTYNEQFF. The CDR3 nucleotides are TGCAGCGTGGAGGCCCCCGTCAGGGAGTCCACCTACAATGAGCAGTTCTTC.